Listed below are T cell receptor beta chains from one sample, sequenced in a study of beta chain features in type 1 diabetes. Method: immunoSEQ multiplex PCR; TCRdb's copy keeps in-frame clones and lacks some. The table shows some 290,000 clones, with roughly an eighth occurring only once. The sequenced sample was naive CD4+ T cells from blood. These receptor sequences come from a man aged 30 to 45 with type 1 diabetes. Both conserved end residues are part of each CDR3.

cdr3_aa	v_call	j_call
CASSLVLAGETYEQYF	TRBV5-1	TRBJ2-7
CASSSRDSSYEQYF	TRBV7-2	TRBJ2-7
CSAGTGRDAFF	TRBV20-1	TRBJ1-1
CASSLLGNRGTNEQFF	TRBV7-9	TRBJ2-1
CASSFSLSDWHNEQFF	TRBV7-9	TRBJ2-1
CASSPSSVYNEQFF	TRBV18	TRBJ2-1
CASGQTGLSGNTIYF	TRBV27	TRBJ1-3
CASSSSTGIQPQHF	TRBV7-9	TRBJ1-5
CASSQDPGIYEQYF	TRBV4-1	TRBJ2-7
CASSLIRVRAYEQYF	TRBV5-5	TRBJ2-7
CAWRRGSYEQYF	TRBV30	TRBJ2-7
CASSDGQGYGYTF	TRBV6-4	TRBJ1-2